This T cell receptor (beta chain) was obtained from a study of blood T cell repertoires in COVID-19. Per the authors' pipeline: Estimation of nucleated cell counts relied on the amplification of reference gene primers. Produced via immunoSEQ multiplex PCR; TCRdb's table is partial and in-frame only. V, J and clone size reflect that table, while D and trimming were determined from the DNA. The table lists under 500,000 clones, about 85% of them singletons. The ends lost 6 bases at V and 4 bases at J; junction bases unmatched: 4. Germline CDR1 is MDHEN and CDR2 is SYDVKM. The CDR3 extends over 13 amino acids.

This clonotype was sampled from a woman between 18 and 29 years old with acute COVID-19. Sequencing was carried out using PBMCs or T cells enriched from blood (not recorded which). The rearrangement joins TRBV28 to TRBJ2-7, with 9 bases that match TRBD1. CDR3 in amino acids: CASRGTGRYEQYF. CDR3 DNA: TGTGCCAGCAGGGGGACAGGGCGGTACGAGCAGTACTTC.